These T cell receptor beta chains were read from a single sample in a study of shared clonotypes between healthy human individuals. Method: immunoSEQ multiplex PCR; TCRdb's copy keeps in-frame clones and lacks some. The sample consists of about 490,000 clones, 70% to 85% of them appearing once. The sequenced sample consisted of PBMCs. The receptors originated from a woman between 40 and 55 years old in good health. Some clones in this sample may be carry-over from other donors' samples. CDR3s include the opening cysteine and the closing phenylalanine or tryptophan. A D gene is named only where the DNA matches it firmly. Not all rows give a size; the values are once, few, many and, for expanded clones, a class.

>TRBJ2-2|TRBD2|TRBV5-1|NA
TGCGCCAGCAGCAGAAGCGGGAGTTTTTACACCGGGGAGCTGTTTTTT
CASSRSGSFYTGELFF
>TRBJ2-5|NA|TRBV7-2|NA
TGTGCCAGCAGCCCCCAGGGTTCGGGGAGCTGGGAGACCCAGTACTTC
CASSPQGSGSWETQYF
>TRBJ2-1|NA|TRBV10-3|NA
TGTGCCATCACGAGTAGGCCCGAAAGCTCCTACAATGAGCAGTTCTTC
CAITSRPESSYNEQFF
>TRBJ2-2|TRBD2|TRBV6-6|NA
TGTGCCAGCAGCCAACGGGGGGTCGGGAACACCGGGGAGCTGTTTTTT
CASSQRGVGNTGELFF
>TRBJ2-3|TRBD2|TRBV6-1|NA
TGTGCCAGCAGTCTGGGGACTAGCGCAGATACGCAGTATTTT
CASSLGTSADTQYF
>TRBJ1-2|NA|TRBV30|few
TGTACCCAGGAGAGGGGTGGCTACACCTTC
CTQERGGYTF
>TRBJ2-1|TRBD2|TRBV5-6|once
TGTGCCAGCAGCTTGAGAGAAGCCGGGAGGGCCTACAATGAGCAGTTCTTC
CASSLREAGRAYNEQFF
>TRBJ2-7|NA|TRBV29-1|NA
TGCAGCGTTCACGATAGAGGAGCCTCCTACGAGCAGTACTTC
CSVHDRGASYEQYF
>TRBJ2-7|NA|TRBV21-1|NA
TGTGCCAGCAGCAACAGGCTCCCCTACGAGCAGTACTTC
CASSNRLPYEQYF
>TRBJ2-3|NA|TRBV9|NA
TGTGCCAGTAGCGTAGTGTCAGACGCAGATACGCAGTATTTT
CASSVVSDADTQYF